The present T cell receptor (beta chain) was sequenced within a study of cytomegalovirus exposure and HLA in healthy donors (dated by TCRdb to 2015 to 2018). At the level of the whole study: In an earlier analysis of around 540 of the donors, 276 Gb of sequence data and approximately 100 million unique TCR beta sequences from some 170 million T cells were reported. Rather than drawing on any new phenotypic data, the later analysis identified candidate immune exposures from TCR beta sequences and the way those sequences occurred across donors. High-throughput TCR immunosequencing, statistical association of individual TCRs with disease status, and machine learning were combined to predict cytomegalovirus infection status. Among the roughly 390 genotyped donors, roughly 80% belonged to the genetic ancestry cluster associated with self-reported Caucasian donors. Alongside the repertoire data, information on donor age, sex, ethnicity and CMV serostatus was compiled. Besides the first cohort of approximately 670 subjects, a separate validation cohort made up of 120 different subjects was used. About 280 gigabases of sequencing data and tens of millions of unique TCR sequences were included in an early release covering several hundred HLA-typed donors. An earlier analysis of several hundred of the donors used high-throughput TCR beta sequencing to judge whether each TCR beta V gene segment behaved as functional or pseudogenic. All discovery cohort repertoires had been generated using a single sequencing platform. The study aimed to test whether signatures of past pathogen exposure could be identified by cataloging public T cell receptors. A later analysis re-examined previously published TCR beta repertoires from roughly 650 donors and added high-resolution HLA genotyping to investigate patterns of TCR occurrence. Across 300 to 500 genotyped donors of the cohort, an average of about 220,000 unique TCR beta nucleotide sequences per donor were sequenced, and 15% to 20% of those sequences were non-productive. HLA typing included class I and class II loci at four-digit resolution. Using immunosequencing, the study profiled T cell repertoires from 666 subjects and related those repertoires to cytomegalovirus serostatus. The number of donors typed differed by locus, with roughly 629-640 for A, B, C, DRB1 and DQB1, about 500 for DQA1, approximately 570 for DPA1, and some 440 for DPB1. Because of strong linkage in the cohort, roughly five DR-DQ haplotypes were treated as single units for association and clustering. A later genetic analysis used genome-wide SNP genotypes for about 60% of the 666 donors, treating that subset as a discovery cohort. The research as a whole found: A further reported finding was that TCR beta sequences accurately predicted the HLA-A and HLA-B alleles for most subjects in the first cohort. In an earlier analysis of 587 of the donors, most TCR beta V segments were observed in productive rearrangements about 87% or about 30% of the time, broadly matching IMGT annotations. A group of highly shared sequence variants was considered likely to be a technical artifact of the sequencing pipeline. A later analysis reported that several top co-occurrence clusters appeared linked to parvovirus B19, influenza, CMV and Epstein-Barr virus. Some IMGT-functional V segments, including TRBV6-2 and TRBV6-3, could not be told apart with the 87-base-pair reads, so those segments were excluded. For the cohort, immune exposure information was limited to CMV serostatus. According to the authors, the approach could potentially be generalized to other disease states and immunological phenotypes. The classifier was reported to diagnose cytomegalovirus status with high specificity and sensitivity in both the original cohort and the validation cohort. This cohort had only TCR beta chains sequenced, and the lack of alpha or paired-chain data limited which features could be detected. In a later analysis, HLA-associated TCR beta chains were found to be more clonally expanded and to have lower generation probabilities than equally common non-associated chains. A later analysis associated 16,951 TCR beta sequences with specific HLA alleles at a false discovery rate of 0.05. A later genetic analysis reported fewer N-insertions in productive TCRs among donors in an Asian-associated ancestry cluster than the roughly 670-donor mean. Because some donors lacked HLA typing at each locus, the association tests relied only on the typed subset. A total of around 150 TCR beta chains were listed by the study as associated with cytomegalovirus. Presence/absence analyses assumed roughly uniform sequencing depth across donors, an assumption that may not hold. The earlier analysis of about 600 of the donors excluded approximately 17 rarely observed V segments, including chromosome 9 orphons, because counts were too low. In vitro tests confirmed that a few of the cytomegalovirus-associated TCR beta chains recognize cytomegalovirus antigens. Linkage disequilibrium might explain the correlated functional status among segregating V segments, but an unknown experimental factor could not be excluded. V-gene and J-gene trimming of TCR beta chains was associated with a missense DCLRE1C variant in a later genetic analysis, and the association was replicated in an independent cohort. Most CMV-associated TCR beta chains appeared to be HLA-restricted in a later analysis, and the HLA associations seemed to be driven largely by CMV exposure. In a later analysis, TCR association rates were found to vary across HLA loci, with the most associated TCRs seen for DRB1 alleles and the fewest for HLA-C alleles. When HLA alleles, especially DR and DQ, strongly co-occurred, attributing TCR associations to individual alleles was difficult. Most TCR sequences were observed very rarely across donors, whereas some public TCRs were present in many individuals.

Taken from the germline V gene, the CDR1 and CDR2 loops are SGDLS and YYNGEE. The cysteine opens and the phenylalanine closes a CDR3 of 14 amino acids. Here the CDR3 DNA is all that survives: 42 bases in frame from base 1. Between the V and J ends, shortened by 1 base and 6 bases respectively, the junction contains 12 bases. The cohort comprised 710 or so healthy bone marrow donors. At the time of sampling, all cohort members were nominally healthy, though unrecorded immune exposures were likely present. The donor tested CMV seronegative and was one of the 352 seronegative cohort members. Every donor gave a peripheral blood sample, and the peripheral blood mononuclear cells from that sample were used for TCR beta sequencing. Genomic DNA extraction from the blood cell samples was performed with the Qiagen DNeasy Blood Extraction Kit. Library generation was performed with the immunoSEQ multiplex PCR assay. For the multiplex PCR, a mixture combining 60 forward primers for TCR Vbeta segments and 13 reverse primers for TCR Jbeta segments was used. The CDR3 region of rearranged TCR beta genes was amplified from genomic DNA with a multiplex PCR assay. The Illumina HiSeq System was used to sequence the amplified TCR beta libraries as 87-base-pair reads. Processing in the source paper ran as follows. A later analysis tallied around 82 million unique TCR beta chains across the approximately 670 repertoires, and some 10 million of those chains were shared by two or more donors. A nearest-neighbor algorithm error-corrected the raw reads and collapsed the reads into unique sequences, merging closely related sequences to remove PCR and sequencing errors. CDR3 sequences were aligned to IMGT reference sequences to assign V, D and J gene segments. Each retained sequence needed at least a six-nucleotide match to both a V gene segment and a J gene segment. Rearrangements were classified as productive when the CDR3 lacked stop codons and remained in frame with V and J, and all other rearrangements were classified as non-productive. CDR3 was defined by IMGT convention, running from the second conserved V-encoded cysteine to the conserved J-encoded phenylalanine. The earlier analysis of 500 to 650 of the donors excluded any sequence lacking an unambiguous match to a single V gene segment. An earlier analysis of 587 of the donors called V segments functional above 56.7% productive rearrangements and segregating when the between-donor standard deviation exceeded 5%. A statistical classification framework was built for diagnosing cytomegalovirus status from the catalog of TCR beta chain sequences. A later analysis assigned V and J genes by comparing TCR nucleotide sequences with IMGT/GENE-DB human TR gene sequences. Using the TCRdist pipeline, a later analysis assigned CDR3 sequences along with most-parsimonious VDJ recombination scenarios. In a later analysis, every TCR beta chain was defined by the combination of its CDR3 amino acid sequence and its V-gene family, and reads without a unique V-gene family were dropped. As a way to deal with suspected cross-contamination and a sequencing artifact, a later analysis dropped over 550 nucleotide sequences that were highly shared and had low generation probability. A later analysis calculated a clonal expansion index for each public chain from normalized within-repertoire ranks of inferred template counts. A later analysis computed generation probabilities with a VDJ recombination model fitted to out-of-frame rearrangements, and checked the results against IGoR. In a later analysis, hypergeometric tests were used to score TCR-TCR, TCR-HLA and TCR-CMV co-occurrence, with a repertoire-size bias correction applied to TCR pairs. False discovery rates were estimated in a later analysis by permuting HLA or CMV assignments 20 times. In a later analysis, co-occurring TCRs were grouped with DBSCAN, and TCRdist sequence similarity was added when clustering was performed within HLA-allele-positive subsets. Repertoires with fewer than 30,000 or more than 120,000 public chains, plus five repertoires with anomalous nucleotide sharing, were excluded from co-occurrence clustering. This immuneACCESS table, as held by TCRdb, lists in-frame sequences with V and J called but not all clones. Of the missing ones, under half trace to an unresolved V gene in checked studies; the others have no known cause. V and J calls and clone size are copied from that table; D and trimming were computed from the DNA. A total of about 110,000 clones appear in this sample, 73% of them only once. The leading ten clones occupy around 7.7% of the sample.

Points on this clone: Which antigen it targets is not known. Per-nucleotide qualities are absent, and no much larger clonotype sits a single base away.

The sequencing input was PBMCs. The rearrangement combines TRBV9 with TRBJ2-3; the D region possibly corresponds to TRBD1 (6 bases align). This clonotype originated in a middle-aged man in good health and CMV-seronegative. DNA sequence: TGTGCCAGCAGCGTACGAAACCAGGGGGATACGCAGTATTTT. The translation is CASSVRNQGDTQYF. Beyond the CDR3, the reference TRBV9 and TRBJ2-3 genes provide the residues; the full variable domain reads: DSGVTQTPKHLITATGQRVTLRCSPRSGDLSVYWYQQSLDQGLQFLIQYYNGEERAKGNILERFSAQQFPDLHSELNLSSLELGDSALYFCASSVRNQGDTQYFGPGTRLTVL.